The source of this T cell receptor (beta chain) is a study of cytomegalovirus exposure and HLA in healthy donors. Study background: Genotyping of 430 or so donors showed that over 80% belonged to the Caucasian-associated ancestry cluster. Regarding the study as a whole: A few CMV-associated chains were confirmed in vitro to be specific for CMV antigens. Cytomegalovirus-associated status was assigned to 150 or so TCR beta chains. Sequencing depth roughly uniform across donors was assumed in presence/absence analyses.

To note about this clone: No antigen is known for it.

Trimming removed 2 bases from V and 6 bases from J; junction bases left unmatched: 6. Germline CDR1 is MNHNS and CDR2 is SASEGT. The CDR3 length is 15 residues. Primers included in the PCR were 60 Vbeta and 13 Jbeta primers. TCRdb keeps only in-frame clones here, not all; method: immunoSEQ multiplex PCR. The table has 150,000 or so clones, about four fifths seen once; the top ten hold over 2.5%. The receptor was derived from a young man in good health and CMV-seronegative. This chain uses TRBV6-1 with TRBJ2-1; 8 positions agree with TRBD2. The sequencing input was PBMCs. Written as DNA, the CDR3 is TGTGCCAGCAGTGAACCGGGGGGGCCGGGCAATGAGCAGTTCTTC. It specifies CASSEPGGPGNEQFF.